This TCR beta chain was retrieved from a study of shared clonotypes between healthy human individuals. This clone was picked up one time. CDR3 length: 12 residues. The germline CDR1 and CDR2 sequences are SEHNR and FQNEAQ (reference sequence). V gave up 2 bases and J gave up 10 bases, with 9 bases separating them. Assay: immunoSEQ multiplex PCR; the TCRdb copy retains only in-frame clones and omits some. The top ten clones hold approximately 1.1% of a sample with 1,500,000 or so clones, approximately 96% of them seen once. This chain links TRBV7-9 with TRBJ1-3, with D possibly matching TRBD1 (5 bases). The sequenced material came from naive CD4+ T cells sorted from blood. Subset defined: CD45RA+ positively selected. This sequence was found in a man aged 30 to 39 in good health. In DNA, the CDR3 is TGTGCCAGCAGCTTATCCTCAGGGACCATATATTTT. Amino acid sequence: CASSLSSGTIYF.